A selection of T cell receptor beta chains follows, all from one sample in a study of blood T cell repertoires in COVID-19. Only in-frame clones appear in the TCRdb table, and some are missing; sequencing was by immunoSEQ multiplex PCR. The table lists 350,000 to 450,000 clones, roughly 86% of them singletons, with roughly 1.9% in the top ten. Input material: PBMCs or T cells enriched from blood (not recorded which). These TCRs come from a middle-aged man in a cohort exposed to, infected with or recovered from COVID-19 (not recorded which). Both conserved end residues are part of each CDR3. The D gene is left open where the match is weak. Clone size, where shown, is once, few, many, or a class for clones that have expanded.

.	TRBV3-1/TRBV3-2	TRBJ1-2	.	CASSQDQVPSYGYTF	TGTGCCAGCAGCCAAGATCAGGTCCCCTCCTATGGCTACACCTTC
.	TRBV6-2/TRBV6-3	TRBJ2-2	.	CASSYPQGTGELFF	TGTGCCAGCAGTTACCCCCAGGGTACCGGGGAGCTGTTTTTT
.	TRBV18	TRBJ1-5	TRBD1	CASSPETGGNQPQHF	TGTGCCAGCTCACCCGAGACAGGGGGCAATCAGCCCCAGCATTTT
.	TRBV7-2	TRBJ2-1	TRBD2	CASSFGGTRGFHEQFF	TGTGCCAGCAGCTTCGGGGGGACTAGGGGTTTCCATGAGCAGTTCTTC
.	TRBV2	TRBJ1-5	TRBD1	CASSENRGSQPQHF	TGTGCCAGCAGTGAAAACAGGGGCAGCCAGCCCCAGCATTTT
.	TRBV18	TRBJ2-5	.	CASSPSRETQYF	TGTGCCAGCTCACCTTCCCGGGAGACCCAGTACTTC
few	TRBV5-8	TRBJ2-5	.	CASSFLGQGGETQYF	TGTGCCAGCAGCTTCCTGGGGCAGGGGGGCGAGACCCAGTACTTC
.	TRBV10-3	TRBJ2-3	TRBD1	CASKNRGDTQYF	TGTGCCTCAAAGAACAGGGGGGATACGCAGTATTTT
.	TRBV29-1	TRBJ1-3	.	CSVLRDPGNTIYF	TGCAGCGTCCTACGGGATCCTGGAAACACCATATATTTT
.	TRBV5-6	TRBJ2-7	.	CASSPLDLHEQYF	TGTGCCAGCAGTCCACTAGACCTACACGAGCAGTACTTC